The 24 T cell receptor beta chains reported below all come from one sample, sequenced in a study of T-cell reconstitution after alpha-beta-depleted transplantation in children (dated by TCRdb to 2015 to 2016). The receptor library was made with PCR. Sequenced using an Illumina HiSeq 2500. TCR library preparation used molecular barcoding, with unique molecular identifiers applied to normalize quantification of the TCRbeta repertoire. The public sequencing data were trimmed at Q25 with fastp and processed into clonotypes with MiXCR by TCRdb, which kept only in-frame beta chains. Every CDR3 protein is listed once, alongside the most common genes and DNA of its rows. The table for this sample lists about a million distinct CDR3 sequences; roughly 29% of them were counted only once. Approximately 30% of the sample belongs to the ten largest clones. The label giving this sample's treatment or condition can be read as: allogeneic hematopoietic cell transplantation with graft depleted of TCRalphabeta T cells and CD19 B cells.

The specimen comprised PBMCs, mostly from graft donor cells, sampled 360 days after TCRalphabeta/CD19-depleted stem cell transplant. The receptor set was obtained from a boy under two years old who had a stem cell transplant for SCID, so the T cells may come from the graft donor.

In its sample, this clonotype was seen many times. This chain joins TRBV28 and TRBJ2-5, with D perhaps given as TRBD1 or TRBD2 (5 bases each). The CDR3 runs to 13 residues. V lost 5 bases and J 1 base, leaving 8 bases between the germline ends. From germline, CDR1 is MDHEN and CDR2 SYDVKM. CDR3 sequence (DNA): TGTGCCAGCAGTGGGGACGGCCAAGAGACCCAGTACTTC. As protein: CASSGDGQETQYF.

This clonotype was counted ten times or more. The gene calls are TRBV15 and TRBJ2-1, with 13 nucleotides matching TRBD2. Per the germline V gene, CDR1 is LNHNV and CDR2 is YYDKDF (reference sequence). V shed 5 bases, J shed 9 bases, and the junction held 4 bases outside the gene matches. The length of the CDR3 is 14 residues. The CDR3 is CATSPGLAGAEQFF. The CDR3 DNA follows: TGTGCCACCAGCCCCGGACTAGCGGGGGCTGAGCAGTTCTTC.

The V and J genes are TRBV29-1 and TRBJ1-1; D might be TRBD1 (5 bases). The length of the CDR3 is 13 residues. The germline V and J ends were trimmed by 4 bases and 0 bases, with 9 bases remaining between them. In germline, CDR1 is SQVTM, CDR2 ANQGSEA. The CDR3 sequence is CSVGGRMNTEAFF. DNA for the CDR3: TGCAGCGTTGGGGGACGGATGAACACTGAAGCTTTCTTT.

This rearrangement joins TRBV6-1 to TRBJ2-5, with D perhaps matching TRBD2 (5 bases). CDR1 is MNHNS, CDR2 SASEGT, per germline. The CDR3 is 14 residues long. Trimming left V 7 bases short and J 2 bases short, with 14 bases between. This CDR3 is CASTPYRGQETQYF. CDR3 sequence (DNA): TGTGCCAGCACCCCGTATCGGGGTCAAGAGACCCAGTACTTC.

This clonotype was seen repeatedly, ten times or more. The V and J genes are TRBV12-3 or TRBV12-4 and TRBJ2-1; possibly TRBD1 or TRBD2 for D (5 bases each). The CDR3 runs 17 residues. Trimming took 5 bases from V and 0 from J, leaving 17 bases between them. The CDR3 bases are TGTGCCAGCAGTCTAACGGGACCCATGAGCTCCTACAATGAGCAGTTCTTC. Translated, it gives CASSLTGPMSSYNEQFF.

This clonotype was recorded a few times. This chain connects TRBV29-1 to TRBJ2-1, with 8 bases aligning to TRBD1. Germline CDR1 SQVTM, CDR2 ANQGSEA. The CDR3 length is 17 residues. Unmatched junction bases numbered 7, after V lost 0 bases and J lost 0 bases. The CDR3 spells CSVEDVWTGSSYNEQFF. In nucleotides, the CDR3 is TGCAGCGTTGAAGATGTATGGACAGGGAGCTCCTACAATGAGCAGTTCTTC.

CDR3 in amino acids: CASSQPGVRQETQYF. CDR3 nucleotide sequence: TGTGCCAGCAGTCAGCCGGGAGTCCGGCAGGAGACCCAGTACTTC. The rearrangement joins TRBV12-3 or TRBV12-4 to TRBJ2-5; maybe TRBD2 (6 bases). Trimming pared 5 bases from V and 5 bases from J, leaving 18 bases between. CDR3 length: 15 amino acids.

This chain uses TRBV5-1 with TRBJ2-5, with TRBD2 matching over 9 bases. The CDR3 extends over 15 amino acids. The germline CDR1 and CDR2 sequences are SGHRS and YFSETQ. V was clipped by 2 bases and J by 2 bases; unmatched bases: 4. In nucleotides, the CDR3 is TGCGCCAGCAGCTTTGAGCGGGGGGTGCAAGAGACCCAGTACTTC. It translates to CASSFERGVQETQYF. The whole variable domain, filled in from reference TRBV5-1 and TRBJ2-5, reads KAGVTQTPRYLIKTRGQQVTLSCSPISGHRSVSWYQQTPGQGLQFLFEYFSETQRNKGNFPGRFSGRQFSNSRSEMNVSTLELGDSALYLCASSFERGVQETQYFGPGTRLLVL.

This clonotype was seen only a few times. The chain uses TRBV4-3 and TRBJ1-2; TRBD1 is a possible D gene (6 bases). Looked up from germline, CDR1 is LGHNA and CDR2 is YSLEER. The CDR3 extends over 16 amino acids. Between the trimmed V and J ends, which lost 0 bases and 4 bases, there was a span of 15 bases. The CDR3 DNA follows: TGCGCCAGCAGCCAAGACAGGGGCTCGAACAGCTATGGCTACACCTTC. It is translated as CASSQDRGSNSYGYTF.

This clonotype was seen a few times. This chain connects TRBV9 to TRBJ2-2; D perhaps matches TRBD2 (6 bases). Trimming removed 1 base from V and 5 bases from J, with 15 bases in between. The CDR3 is 16 residues long. Per the germline V gene, CDR1 is SGDLS and CDR2 is YYNGEE. The CDR3, as DNA: TGTGCCAGCAGCGTAACGGGGGAATTATATACCGGGGAGCTGTTTTTT. This codes for CASSVTGELYTGELFF.

This chain uses TRBV29-1 with TRBJ1-1; D is perhaps TRBD1 (5 bases). This CDR3 spans 15 amino acids. V lost 4 bases and J 1 base, leaving 16 bases between the germline ends. From germline, CDR1 is SQVTM and CDR2 ANQGSEA. The CDR3 sequence: CSVGYVGTPNTEAFF. The CDR3 DNA sequence: TGCAGCGTTGGGTATGTCGGGACTCCGAACACTGAAGCTTTCTTT.

The chain joins TRBV3-1 to TRBJ1-3; D ambiguous. The V gene's germline CDR1 is LGHDT and CDR2 YNNKEL (reference sequence). Trimming left V 0 bases short and J 0 bases short, with 18 bases between. The CDR3 length is 19 residues. CDR3 sequence (DNA): TGTGCCAGCAGCCAAGATCTCAGAAATCAGGTATTCTCTGGAAACACCATATATTTT. Translation: CASSQDLRNQVFSGNTIYF.

The V gene is TRBV29-1, the J gene TRBJ2-2; 8 nucleotides align to TRBD1. Germline CDR1 is SQVTM and CDR2 is ANQGSEA. Trimming at V came to 4 bases and at J to 5 bases, leaving 3 bases not matched to a gene. The CDR3 loop spans 13 amino acids. The DNA of the CDR3 is TGCAGCGTTGCCTGGACAGGGACCGGGGAGCTGTTTTTT. This gives the protein CSVAWTGTGELFF.

This chain joins TRBV10-3 and TRBJ1-1; 8 bases agree with TRBD1. V trimming: 7 bases; J trimming: 5 bases; junction bases outside the gene matches: 9. From germline, CDR1 is ENHRY and CDR2 SYGVKD. This CDR3 comprises 14 residues. CDR3 in amino acids: CAINPGQGGTEAFF. In nucleotides, the CDR3 is TGTGCCATCAACCCCGGACAGGGAGGGACTGAAGCTTTCTTT.

This clonotype was observed a few times. This chain links TRBV12-3 or TRBV12-4 with TRBJ2-3, with 8 bases matching TRBD2. The CDR3 runs 14 residues. Trimming took 7 bases from V and 7 from J; bases not matched to a gene: 10. The CDR3 DNA reads as TGTGCCAGCAAACGGGGACTAGTGTGGAATACGCAGTATTTT. Protein product: CASKRGLVWNTQYF.

This clonotype was seen more than once but under ten times. The chain couples TRBV5-1 to TRBJ2-3, with TRBD2 matching 10 bases. Germline-derived CDR1 and CDR2 are SGHRS and YFSETQ. V dropped 3 bases and J dropped 0; count of bases not matched to a gene: 16. The CDR3 is 20 residues long. In nucleotides, the CDR3 is TGCGCCAGCAGCTCCCACCTAGCTAGCGGGGGCGAAGCTAGCACAGATACGCAGTATTTT. It is translated as CASSSHLASGGEASTDTQYF.

This clonotype occurred a few times. The chain combines TRBV9 with TRBJ1-6; D is unresolved. The CDR3 length is 15 residues. Germline V gives CDR1 SGDLS, CDR2 YYNGEE. V shed 0 bases and J shed 7 bases, with 11 bases lying between them. The CDR3 spells CASSVALGWNSPLHF. The CDR3 bases are TGTGCCAGCAGCGTAGCTCTAGGGTGGAATTCACCCCTCCACTTT.

The chain links TRBV14 to TRBJ2-3; TRBD2 is a possible D gene (5 bases). V was pared by 3 bases and J by 3 bases, with 7 bases between. CDR3 length: 13 residues. Germline lookup yields CDR1 SGHDN and CDR2 FVKESK. The CDR3 region has the DNA TGTGCCAGCAGCCACGGGGTAACAGATACGCAGTATTTT. Its protein product is CASSHGVTDTQYF.

The V and J genes are TRBV28 and TRBJ2-7; perhaps D is TRBD1 or TRBD2 (6 bases each). Germline CDR1 reads MDHEN; CDR2 reads SYDVKM. The CDR3 covers 16 residues. V was shortened by 2 bases and J by 0 bases, with 14 bases between the two germline ends. For the CDR3, the DNA is TGTGCCAGCAGTTTACCCGGGGGCGGAAGCTCCTACGAGCAGTACTTC. Its protein is CASSLPGGGSSYEQYF.

This clonotype was observed a handful of times. This chain connects TRBV15 to TRBJ2-7; no clear D gene. CDR3 size: 12 residues. Germline values: CDR1 LNHNV, CDR2 YYDKDF (reference sequence). The V gene lost 4 bases and the J gene lost 6 bases, with 10 bases spanning the gap. As DNA, the CDR3 is TGTGCCACCAGCACAGGCGAAAGCGAGCAGTACTTC. Protein sequence: CATSTGESEQYF.

The chain's CDR3 is CASSLAPGLAGGIGELFF. CDR3 nucleotide sequence: TGTGCCAGCAGTCTTGCGCCGGGACTAGCGGGGGGAATCGGGGAGCTGTTTTTT. This chain connects TRBV12-3 or TRBV12-4 to TRBJ2-2; TRBD2 aligns across 15 bases. The CDR3 runs 18 residues. V dropped 5 bases and J dropped 7; count of bases not matched to a gene: 11.

This chain connects TRBV20-1 to TRBJ1-2; the match to TRBD1 covers 10 bases. Germline V gives CDR1 DFQATT, CDR2 SNEGSKA (reference sequence). J was trimmed by 4 bases and V by 0 bases; bases with no gene match: 2. The CDR3 runs to 14 residues. The CDR3 protein is CSARDGTGAYGYTF. CDR3 nucleotides: TGCAGTGCTAGAGATGGGACAGGGGCCTATGGCTACACCTTC.

The chain joins TRBV9 to TRBJ2-1, with TRBD2 as a possible D gene (6 bases). CDR1 and CDR2 (germline): SGDLS, YYNGEE. The V gene lost 3 bases and the J gene lost 0 bases, with 10 bases spanning the gap. The CDR3 extends over 15 amino acids. CDR3 protein: CASSDQDYSYNEQFF. Here the CDR3 DNA reads TGTGCCAGCAGCGATCAGGACTACTCCTACAATGAGCAGTTCTTC.

In its sample, this clonotype was seen a few times. The chain joins TRBV18 to TRBJ1-4; the D is unclear. Germline lookup yields CDR1 KGHSH and CDR2 LQKENI. The CDR3 has 15 residues. Trimming took 2 bases from V and 7 from J, leaving 14 bases between them. For the CDR3, the DNA is TGTGCCAGCTCACCAAGCTGGGGATCCGGTGAAAAACTGTTTTTT. It yields the protein CASSPSWGSGEKLFF.